This TCR beta chain is drawn from a study of T cell responses to AZD1222 COVID-19 vaccine. The CDR3 is 16 amino acids. Germline V gives CDR1 SGHTA, CDR2 FQGTGA. V was clipped by 4 bases and J by 3 bases; unmatched bases: 9. The protocol was immunoSEQ multiplex PCR, while the TCRdb copy is restricted to in-frame clones and leaves out a portion. This sample has approximately 170,000 clones, with around 93% found just once. This clonotype was sampled from an adult in good health. Here the sequenced sample was peripheral blood, taken on day 0 of AZD1222 vaccination. This chain links TRBV7-3 with TRBJ2-3, with 8 bases that match TRBD2. The DNA for the CDR3 is TGTGCCAGCAGCTCCCAGCCAAGCGGGAGTACAGATACGCAGTATTTT. It encodes CASSSQPSGSTDTQYF.